This T cell receptor (beta chain) derives from a study of identical twins. Whole-study findings and limits: High-abundance cord blood beta clonotypes had fewer insertions; memory repertoires showed none. The study based its conclusions on cross-sectional statistical analysis and did not follow the same donors. One should note that invariant MAIT and iNKT cells could partly confound zero-insertion analyses.

Template switching supplied a universal primer site; unique molecular identifiers were carried on the cDNA. TCRdb used MiXCR to reprocess the 5' RACE reads, holding one entry per CDR3 protein. The table records fewer than 550,000 distinct CDR3 sequences, roughly 15% of them present only once. V trimming: 6 bases; J trimming: 5 bases; junction bases outside the gene matches: 9. The CDR3 is 13 amino acids. Germline lookup yields CDR1 SQVTM and CDR2 ANQGSEA. This clonotype was seen repeatedly, ten times or more. The antigen remains undetermined. These same data were also listed under a study on yellow fever vaccine responses in identical twins.

V usage is TRBV29-1 and J usage is TRBJ2-5; 7 bases match TRBD1. Sequenced: CD4+ T cells sorted from blood. This receptor was identified in a woman younger than 35 in good health. This chain's CDR3 is CSVPTGFRETQYF. As DNA, the CDR3 is TGCAGCGTACCGACAGGGTTCCGTGAGACCCAGTACTTC. The variable domain in full, with the rest retrieved from reference TRBV29-1 and TRBJ2-5, is SAVISQKPSRDICQRGTSLTIQCQVDSQVTMMFWYRQQPGQSLTLIATANQGSEATYESGFVIDKFPISRPNLTFSTLTVSNMSPEDSSIYLCSVPTGFRETQYFGPGTRLLVL.